This paragraph covers one T cell receptor (beta chain) sequence. Antigen unknown. The data originate from a study of beta chain features in type 1 diabetes. Background on the study: There were around 100,000,000 sorted cells examined across all samples. Whole-study results and caveats: Across all four CD4+ subsets, people with type 1 diabetes showed modestly shorter TCRB CDR3s.

The CDR3 totals 15 residues. Unmatched junction bases numbered 6, after V lost 2 bases and J lost 4 bases. Germline V lookup: CDR1 SEHNR, CDR2 FQNEAQ (reference sequence). Per donor, one heparinised blood draw averaged around 110 mL. Each sorted population was over 95% pure. Reverse transcribing all isolated RNA meant expressed TCRB transcripts were sequenced. This table comes from immunoSEQ multiplex PCR, and its TCRdb copy is limited to in-frame clones, with some not included. The repertoire holds 680,000 or so clones, with around an eighth as singletons. The chain has TRBV7-9 and TRBJ1-2; 8 nucleotides align to TRBD1. The specimen sequenced was naive CD4+ T cells from blood. The TCR sequence derives from a man in his late teens or twenties with type 1 diabetes. Written as DNA, the CDR3 is TGTGCCAGCAGCTTACTCCCACAGGGGGGCTATGGCTACACCTTC. This encodes CASSLLPQGGYGYTF.